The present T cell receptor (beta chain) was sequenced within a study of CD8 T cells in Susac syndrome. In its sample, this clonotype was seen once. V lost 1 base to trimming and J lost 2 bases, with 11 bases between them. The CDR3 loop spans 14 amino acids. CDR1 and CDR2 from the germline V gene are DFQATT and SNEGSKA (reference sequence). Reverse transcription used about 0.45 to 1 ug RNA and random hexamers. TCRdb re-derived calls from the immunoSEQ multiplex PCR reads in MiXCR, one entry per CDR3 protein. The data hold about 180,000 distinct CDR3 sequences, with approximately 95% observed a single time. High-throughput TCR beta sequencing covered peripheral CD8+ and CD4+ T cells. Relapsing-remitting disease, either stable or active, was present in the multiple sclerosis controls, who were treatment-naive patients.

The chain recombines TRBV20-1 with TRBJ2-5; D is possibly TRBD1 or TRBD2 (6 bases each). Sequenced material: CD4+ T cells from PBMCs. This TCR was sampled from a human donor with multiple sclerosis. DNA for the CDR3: TGCAGTGCTAGAGGGGGGGCCGGGCAAGAGACCCAGTACTTC. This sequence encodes CSARGGAGQETQYF.